The sequence of this TCR beta chain was determined in a study of blood T cell repertoires in COVID-19. Background on the study: Nucleic acid was either cDNA or gDNA, and it came from T cells, B-cell-depleted T cells, or PBMCs.

With 0 bases clipped from V and 4 bases from J, the junction kept 6 bases outside the gene matches. This CDR3 is built from 16 residues. CDR1 is SGDLS and CDR2 is YYNGEE in the germline V gene. Original processing methods: The authors estimated nucleated cell counts from reference gene primer amplification. The repertoire was sequenced with immunoSEQ multiplex PCR; TCRdb's copy has only in-frame clones and lacks some. The DNA was the basis for D and trimming; V, J and clone size are from that table. The table lists roughly 460,000 clones, roughly 89% of them singletons. The V gene is TRBV9, the J gene TRBJ2-1; 8 bases are a match to TRBD1. Sequenced material: peripheral blood. The receptor was derived from a man younger than 30 with COVID-19, enrolled during active disease. The CDR3 nucleotides read TGTGCCAGCAGCGTAGCTGGGGACAGGAGTTACAATGAGCAGTTCTTC. Encoded protein: CASSVAGDRSYNEQFF.